The present TCR beta chain was sequenced within a study of blood T cell repertoires in COVID-19. The wider study: COVID-19 samples, acute and convalescent, were from the United States, Italy and Spain. T cells, B-cell-depleted T cells, or PBMCs provided the cDNA or gDNA that served as material.

Germline V lookup: CDR1 KGHDR, CDR2 SFDVKD. Losses at the gene ends were 4 bases for V and 4 bases for J; bases not matched to a gene: 5. This CDR3 spans 16 amino acids. Study processing details: Counts of nucleated cells, estimated from reference gene primer amplification, were obtained. Clones were sequenced by immunoSEQ multiplex PCR, and TCRdb holds only the in-frame ones, with some missing. The D gene and trimming were derived from the DNA, and the V and J assignments and clone size from that table. The sample yields around 86,000 clones, more than 80% seen once. V gene TRBV24-1 combines with J gene TRBJ2-1; 11 nucleotides align to TRBD2. The clonotype comes from a human donor in a cohort sampled during active COVID-19. Sequences were obtained from peripheral blood. The DNA for the CDR3 is TGTGCCACCAGTGAGAATAGCGGGAGGGATTACAATGAGCAGTTCTTC. This encodes CATSENSGRDYNEQFF.